This T cell receptor beta chain was retrieved from a study of cytomegalovirus exposure and HLA in healthy donors. In the study overall: A later analysis reported the same platform for the 90 to 150 validation repertoires and the roughly 700 first-cohort repertoires.

The data were produced by immunoSEQ multiplex PCR, yet TCRdb's version contains in-frame clones alone and is incomplete. The data hold approximately 150,000 clones, with about nine tenths observed a single time. Per the germline V gene, CDR1 is DFQATT and CDR2 is SNEGSKA (reference sequence). This CDR3 is built from 10 residues. In its sample, this clone was seen a few times. At one of its ends the junction is not consistent with the germline gene, which may arise from a read error. Material for sequencing was PBMCs. The sequence derives from a man aged 18 to 30 in good health and CMV-seropositive. This rearrangement joins TRBV20-1 to TRBJ1-2; D not resolved. The CDR3 spells CSAGDIGYTF. CDR3 coding DNA: TGCAGTGCTGGAGACATTGGCTACACCTTC.